The 20 T cell receptor beta chains reported below all come from one sample, sequenced in a study of blood T cell repertoires in COVID-19. TCRdb's table, derived via immunoSEQ multiplex PCR, lists solely in-frame clones and lacks some. The repertoire consists of approximately 130,000 clones, with 70% to 80% occurring once and the leading ten covering about 25%. Sequencing was done on a sample of peripheral blood. These receptors were obtained from a human donor in a cohort sampled during active COVID-19.

This chain links TRBV7-3 with TRBJ2-5, with TRBD1 as a possible D gene (5 bases). This CDR3 comprises 13 residues. Trimming took off 3 bases at V and 1 base at J, with 6 bases between the two ends. CDR1 SGHTA and CDR2 FQGTGA come from the germline V gene. CDR3 residues: CASSFGAQETQYF. The CDR3 nucleotides read TGTGCCAGCAGCTTTGGGGCCCAAGAGACCCAGTACTTC.

The chain has TRBV6-6 and TRBJ1-1; D gene unclear. Trimming took off 5 bases at V and 1 base at J, with 8 bases between the two ends. Germline assignment: CDR1 MNHNY and CDR2 SVGAGI (reference sequence). This CDR3 region has 13 residues. The CDR3, as DNA: TGTGCCAGCAGTCGTAGCCGGAACACTGAAGCTTTCTTT. Its protein product is CASSRSRNTEAFF.

The chain joins TRBV6-2 or TRBV6-3 to TRBJ1-3; D is unclear. CDR1 is MNHEY, CDR2 SVGEGT, per germline. This CDR3 comprises 16 residues. V was pared by 5 bases and J by 0 bases, with 14 bases between. CDR3 loop: CASSPTGGYSGNTIYF. The CDR3 nucleotides are TGTGCCAGCAGTCCGACGGGAGGTTACTCTGGAAACACCATATATTTT.

This sequence joins TRBV14 and TRBJ1-1; a possible D gene is TRBD1 (6 bases). Germline V gene lookup returns CDR1 SGHDN and CDR2 FVKESK. V lost 5 bases and J lost 4, with 23 bases in between. CDR3 length: 17 residues. The CDR3 nucleotides read TGTGCCAGCAGCAGACTGGTTCATCCACCCAGGGGCACTGAAGCTTTCTTT. As protein: CASSRLVHPPRGTEAFF.

CDR3 DNA sequence: TGTGCCAGCAGCCCGGGACTCTTGAACACCGGGGAGCTGTTTTTT. Translation gives CASSPGLLNTGELFF. The rearrangement uses TRBV5-4 and TRBJ2-2; TRBD2 is a possible D gene (6 bases). The V and J ends lost 4 bases and 1 base respectively, with 11 bases between them. Germline V gives CDR1 SGHNT, CDR2 YYREEE (reference sequence). CDR3 length equals 15 residues.

This clone was found a few times. The chain combines TRBV10-3 with TRBJ1-5; weak D call: TRBD1 (5 bases). The CDR3 contains 15 residues. Germline V CDR1 and CDR2: ENHRY, SYGVKD. V lost 5 bases, J lost 2 bases, and 13 bases lay in between. For the CDR3, the DNA is TGTGCCATCAGTCCTCGGGGAGGGGGCAATCAGCCCCAGCATTTT. Its protein product is CAISPRGGGNQPQHF.

This chain uses TRBV28 with TRBJ1-2, with D possibly TRBD1 on 6 matching bases. The germline V gene has CDR1 MDHEN and CDR2 SYDVKM. V lost 3 bases, J lost 7 bases, and 21 bases lay in between. This CDR3 contains 16 residues. The CDR3 loop reads CASSFVRWGQPGGYTF. The CDR3 DNA reads as TGTGCCAGCAGTTTTGTCCGGTGGGGGCAGCCGGGTGGCTACACCTTC.

The chain links TRBV10-3 to TRBJ2-1; D is possibly TRBD2 (7 bases). Germline V gives CDR1 ENHRY, CDR2 SYGVKD. V was trimmed by 3 bases and J by 7 bases, leaving 16 bases between them. CDR3 length: 15 residues. DNA of the CDR3: TGTGCCATCAGTGACCTGGCGGGAGACAGGAATGAGCAGTTCTTC. It specifies CAISDLAGDRNEQFF.

This chain uses TRBV23-1 with TRBJ2-5, with D maybe TRBD2 (5 bases). TRBV23-1 is known as an ORF, though its function is uncertain. V lost 8 bases and J lost 5, with 24 bases in between. This CDR3 is 16 amino acids long. The CDR3 nucleotides read TGCGCCAGCGGTTCTTTGAAGATATTCCCGGGGGAGACCCAGTACTTC. Translated: CASGSLKIFPGETQYF.

V usage is TRBV3-1 (or the pseudogene TRBV3-2) and J usage is TRBJ2-1; 10 nucleotides match TRBD2. The germline V gene has CDR1 LGHDT and CDR2 YNNKEL (reference sequence). V trimming: 3 bases; J trimming: 2 bases; junction bases outside the gene matches: 10. The CDR3 length is 18 residues. CDR3 sequence: CASSHGASGSTPYNEQFF. The CDR3 DNA follows: TGTGCCAGCAGCCACGGGGCTAGCGGGAGCACCCCCTACAATGAGCAGTTCTTC.

The table lists this clone with a count of one. The CDR3: CASSLYGQGGTDTQYF. The CDR3 bases are TGCGCCAGCAGCTTGTACGGACAGGGGGGCACAGATACGCAGTATTTT. The rearrangement links TRBV5-1 to TRBJ2-3, with TRBD1 matching over 10 bases. This CDR3 is built from 16 residues. J gave up 1 base and V 1 base, and 3 bases lay outside the gene matches. Looked up from germline, CDR1 is SGHRS and CDR2 is YFSETQ.

Worth noting for this clone: Additional DNA sequences in this sample encode the identical CDR3. CDR3 residues: CASSFRGNYGYTF. The DNA for the CDR3 is TGTGCCAGCAGTTTTCGGGGGAACTATGGCTACACCTTC. The rearrangement uses TRBV27 and TRBJ1-2; tentatively, D is TRBD1 (5 bases). V was trimmed by 3 bases and J by 2 bases, leaving 7 bases between them. The CDR3 length is 13 residues. Germline lookup yields CDR1 MNHEY and CDR2 SMNVEV (reference sequence).

The chain employs TRBV4-2 and TRBJ2-3, with TRBD2 matching 15 bases. This CDR3 is 19 amino acids long. Trimming at V came to 4 bases and at J to 4 bases, leaving 12 bases not matched to a gene. CDR1 is LGHNA and CDR2 is YNFKEQ in the germline V gene. The CDR3 spells CASSPGLAGGPKRPDTQYF. In DNA, the CDR3 is TGTGCCAGCAGCCCAGGACTAGCGGGGGGGCCTAAGAGGCCAGATACGCAGTATTTT.

The rearrangement links TRBV6-5 to TRBJ2-1; 8 bases map to TRBD2. J gave up 8 bases and V 6 bases, and 9 bases lay outside the gene matches. CDR1 MNHEY and CDR2 SVGAGI come from the germline V gene. CDR3 length equals 14 residues. Here the CDR3 reads CASRELAGGYEQFF. As DNA, the CDR3 is TGTGCCAGCAGAGAGCTTGCGGGAGGCTATGAGCAGTTCTTC.

This clone was seen just once. The chain recombines TRBV7-6 with TRBJ2-5; 7 nucleotides align to TRBD1. After removal of 5 bases from V and 2 bases from J, the junction contained 11 bases not matched to a gene. This CDR3 has 16 amino acids. Germline V gives CDR1 SGHVS, CDR2 FNYEAQ. For the CDR3, the DNA is TGTGCCAGCAGCCTAACGGGACAGACAGAACAAGAGACCCAGTACTTC. Translating it yields CASSLTGQTEQETQYF.

V usage is TRBV2 and J usage is TRBJ1-3; D unresolved. The CDR3 sequence is 12 residues long. The germline V and J ends were trimmed by 4 bases and 4 bases, with 5 bases remaining between them. In germline, CDR1 is SNHLY, CDR2 FYNNEI. The DNA of the CDR3 is TGTGCCAGCAGTGGACAAGGAAACACCATATATTTT. Its protein product is CASSGQGNTIYF.

This chain joins TRBV5-1 and TRBJ1-2; 9 positions match TRBD1. The CDR3 loop spans 13 amino acids. Germline V gene sequence: CDR1 SGHRS, CDR2 YFSETQ. The V segment lost 4 bases and the J segment 7 bases; nucleotides outside the gene matches: 5. The CDR3 sequence: CASSPGQGGGYTF. The CDR3 DNA follows: TGCGCCAGCAGCCCGGGACAGGGAGGTGGCTACACCTTC. The entire variable domain, with the rest obtained from reference TRBV5-1 and TRBJ1-2, is as follows: KAGVTQTPRYLIKTRGQQVTLSCSPISGHRSVSWYQQTPGQGLQFLFEYFSETQRNKGNFPGRFSGRQFSNSRSEMNVSTLELGDSALYLCASSPGQGGGYTFGSGTRLTVV.

In DNA, the CDR3 is TGCGCCAGCAGCTTGGCGCAGGGGGTGGATGGCTACACCTTC. Translation gives CASSLAQGVDGYTF. V gene TRBV5-1 combines with J gene TRBJ1-2; 7 bases agree with TRBD1. Germline CDR1 is SGHRS and CDR2 is YFSETQ. V lost 0 bases, J lost 6 bases, and 5 bases stayed unmatched. The length of the CDR3 is 14 residues. The full variable domain, rest sourced from reference TRBV5-1 and TRBJ1-2, is KAGVTQTPRYLIKTRGQQVTLSCSPISGHRSVSWYQQTPGQGLQFLFEYFSETQRNKGNFPGRFSGRQFSNSRSEMNVSTLELGDSALYLCASSLAQGVDGYTFGSGTRLTVV.

The V call is TRBV7-3, the J call TRBJ2-5; TRBD1 matches 7 bases. The ends lost 2 bases at V and 4 bases at J; junction bases unmatched: 7. This CDR3 contains 15 residues. Per germline, CDR1 SGHTA and CDR2 FQGTGA. CDR3 residues: CASSLGTGVGETQYF. CDR3 in DNA: TGTGCCAGCAGCTTAGGAACAGGGGTGGGAGAGACCCAGTACTTC.

By share, this clone ranks as medium-sized (0.01 to 0.1%). The V and J genes are TRBV7-2 and TRBJ1-5; 11 bases are shared with TRBD1. The CDR3 loop spans 15 amino acids. Germline V CDR1 and CDR2: SGHTA, FQGNSA. With 1 base clipped from V and 7 bases from J, the junction kept 3 bases outside the gene matches. The CDR3 nucleotides read TGTGCCAGCAGCTTAGATGGGACAGGGGGACAGCCCCAGCATTTT. It yields the protein CASSLDGTGGQPQHF.